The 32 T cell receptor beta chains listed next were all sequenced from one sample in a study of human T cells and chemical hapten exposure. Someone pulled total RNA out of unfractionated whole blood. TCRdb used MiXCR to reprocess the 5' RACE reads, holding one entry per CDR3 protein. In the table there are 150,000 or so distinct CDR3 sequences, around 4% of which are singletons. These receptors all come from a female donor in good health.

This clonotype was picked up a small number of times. CDR3 nucleotides: TGCAGTGCTAGGATTGATACGGGGAAACTGTTTTTT. Its translation: CSARIDTGKLFF. This sequence joins TRBV20-1 and TRBJ1-4; D gene ambiguous. Germline assignment: CDR1 DFQATT and CDR2 SNEGSKA (reference sequence). The V and J ends lost 3 bases and 11 bases respectively, with 13 bases between them. This CDR3 is built from 12 residues.

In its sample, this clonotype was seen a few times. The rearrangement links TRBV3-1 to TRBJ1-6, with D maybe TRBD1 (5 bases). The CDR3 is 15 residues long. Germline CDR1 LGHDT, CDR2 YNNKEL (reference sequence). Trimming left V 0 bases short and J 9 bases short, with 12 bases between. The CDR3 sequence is CASSQEQGFGSPLHF. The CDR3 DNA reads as TGTGCCAGCAGCCAAGAGCAGGGCTTTGGTTCACCCCTCCACTTT.

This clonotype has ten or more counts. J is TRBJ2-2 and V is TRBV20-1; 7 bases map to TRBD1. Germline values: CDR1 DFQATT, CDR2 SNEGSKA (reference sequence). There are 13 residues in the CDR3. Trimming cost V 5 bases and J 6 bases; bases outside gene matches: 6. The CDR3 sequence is CSALKDRSGELFF. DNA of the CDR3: TGCAGTGCTCTAAAGGACAGGTCCGGGGAGCTGTTTTTT.

CDR3 bases: TGTGCCATCAGTGGGACAGGGATGAGCACTGAAGCTTTCTTT. Translated: CAISGTGMSTEAFF. The rearrangement uses TRBV10-3 and TRBJ1-1, with 8 bases fitting TRBD1. Trimming at V came to 4 bases and at J to 4 bases, leaving 5 bases not matched to a gene. This CDR3 is built from 14 residues. Germline CDR1 and CDR2: ENHRY and SYGVKD.

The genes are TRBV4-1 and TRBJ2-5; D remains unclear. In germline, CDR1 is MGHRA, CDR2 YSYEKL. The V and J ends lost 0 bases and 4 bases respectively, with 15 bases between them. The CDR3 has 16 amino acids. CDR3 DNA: TGCGCCAGCAGCCAAGAGGCATCCTACCCCCCAGAGACCCAGTACTTC. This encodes CASSQEASYPPETQYF.

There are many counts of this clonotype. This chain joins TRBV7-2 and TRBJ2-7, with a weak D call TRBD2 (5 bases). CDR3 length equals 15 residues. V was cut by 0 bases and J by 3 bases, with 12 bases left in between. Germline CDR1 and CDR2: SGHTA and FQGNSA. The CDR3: CASSLASGQLYEQYF. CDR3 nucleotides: TGTGCCAGCAGCTTAGCGAGCGGTCAGCTCTACGAGCAGTACTTC.

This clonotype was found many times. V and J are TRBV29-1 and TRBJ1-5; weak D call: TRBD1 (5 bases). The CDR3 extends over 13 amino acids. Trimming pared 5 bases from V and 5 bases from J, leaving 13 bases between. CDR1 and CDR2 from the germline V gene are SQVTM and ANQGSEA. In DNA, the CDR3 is TGCAGCGTTCGGCAGGGAGGCGATCAGCCCCAGCATTTT. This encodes CSVRQGGDQPQHF.

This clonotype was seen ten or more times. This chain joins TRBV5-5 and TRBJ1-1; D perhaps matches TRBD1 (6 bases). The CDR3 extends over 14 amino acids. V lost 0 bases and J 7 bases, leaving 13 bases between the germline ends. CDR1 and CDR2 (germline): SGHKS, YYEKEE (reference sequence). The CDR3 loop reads CASSLVGGGIEAFF. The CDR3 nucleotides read TGTGCCAGCAGCTTGGTAGGGGGGGGAATTGAAGCTTTCTTT.

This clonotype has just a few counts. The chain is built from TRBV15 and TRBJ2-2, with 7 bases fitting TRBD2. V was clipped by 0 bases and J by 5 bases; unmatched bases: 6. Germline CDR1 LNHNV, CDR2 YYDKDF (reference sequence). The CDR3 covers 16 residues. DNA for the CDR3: TGTGCCACCAGCAGAGATCTCCGAGCGGGAACCGGGGAGCTGTTTTTT. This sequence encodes CATSRDLRAGTGELFF.

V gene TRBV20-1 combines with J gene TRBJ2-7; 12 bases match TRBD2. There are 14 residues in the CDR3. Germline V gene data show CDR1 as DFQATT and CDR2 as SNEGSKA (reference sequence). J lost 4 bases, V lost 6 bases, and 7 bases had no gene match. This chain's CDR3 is CSASTSGGRYEQYF. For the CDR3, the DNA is TGCAGTGCATCGACTAGCGGGGGACGTTACGAGCAGTACTTC.

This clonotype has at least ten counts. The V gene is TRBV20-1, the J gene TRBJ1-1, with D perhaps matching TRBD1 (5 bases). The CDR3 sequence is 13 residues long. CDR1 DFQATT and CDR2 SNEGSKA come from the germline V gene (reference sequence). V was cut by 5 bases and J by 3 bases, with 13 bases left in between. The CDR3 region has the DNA TGCAGTGCTTACTCCGGGGGAGACACTGAAGCTTTCTTT. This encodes CSAYSGGDTEAFF.

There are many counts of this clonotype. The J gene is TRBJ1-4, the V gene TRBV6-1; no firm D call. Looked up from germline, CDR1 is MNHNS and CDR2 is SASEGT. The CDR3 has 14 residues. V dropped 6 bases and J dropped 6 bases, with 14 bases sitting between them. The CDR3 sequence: CASRKQASDEKLFF. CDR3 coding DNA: TGTGCCAGCAGGAAGCAGGCTTCGGATGAAAAACTGTTTTTT.

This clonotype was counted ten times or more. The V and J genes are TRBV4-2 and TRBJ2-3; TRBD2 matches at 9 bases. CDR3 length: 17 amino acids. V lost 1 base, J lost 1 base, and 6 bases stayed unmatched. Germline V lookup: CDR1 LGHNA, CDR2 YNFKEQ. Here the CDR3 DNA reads TGTGCCAGCAGCCAAGTCCTTGGCGGGGGGGGCACAGATACGCAGTATTTT. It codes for CASSQVLGGGGTDTQYF.

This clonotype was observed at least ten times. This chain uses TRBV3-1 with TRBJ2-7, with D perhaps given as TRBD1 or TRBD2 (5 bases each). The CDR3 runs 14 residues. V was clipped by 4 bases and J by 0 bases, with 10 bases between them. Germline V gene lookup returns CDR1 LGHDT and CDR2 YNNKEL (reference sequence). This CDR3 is CASSPGRSSYEQYF. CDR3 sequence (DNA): TGTGCCAGCAGCCCGGGACGGTCCTCCTACGAGCAGTACTTC.

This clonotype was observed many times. The CDR3 region has the DNA TGTGCCTGGACAGGGGGTTTCGCTGAAGCTTTCTTT. Amino acids: CAWTGGFAEAFF. The V call is TRBV30, the J call TRBJ1-1, with 7 bases matching TRBD1. The germline CDR1 and CDR2 sequences are GTSNPN and SVGIG (reference sequence). CDR3 length: 12 amino acids. Trimming took 4 bases from V and 6 from J; bases not matched to a gene: 5.

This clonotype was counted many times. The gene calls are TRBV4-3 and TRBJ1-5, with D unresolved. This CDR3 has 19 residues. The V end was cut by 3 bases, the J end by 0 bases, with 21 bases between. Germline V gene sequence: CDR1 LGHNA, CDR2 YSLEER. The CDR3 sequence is CASSQDLGGWGNSNQPQHF. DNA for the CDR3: TGCGCCAGCAGCCAGGACTTGGGAGGTTGGGGTAATAGCAATCAGCCCCAGCATTTT.

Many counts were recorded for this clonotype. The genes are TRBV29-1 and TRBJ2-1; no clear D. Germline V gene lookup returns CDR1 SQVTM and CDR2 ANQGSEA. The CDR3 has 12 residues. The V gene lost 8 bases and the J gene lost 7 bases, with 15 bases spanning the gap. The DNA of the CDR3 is TGCAGCCTGGCGGTCGCTGGGAATGAGCAGTTCTTC. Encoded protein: CSLAVAGNEQFF.

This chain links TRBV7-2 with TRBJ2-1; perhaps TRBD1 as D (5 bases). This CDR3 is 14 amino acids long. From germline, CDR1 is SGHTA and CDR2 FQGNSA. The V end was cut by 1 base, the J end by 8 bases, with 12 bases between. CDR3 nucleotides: TGTGCCAGCAGCTTAGAGTATTGGGGCTATGAGCAGTTCTTC. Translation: CASSLEYWGYEQFF.

The CDR3 loop reads CASSLATTSTDTQYF. The CDR3 DNA reads as TGCGCCAGCAGCTTGGCAACAACTAGCACAGATACGCAGTATTTT. The V call is TRBV5-1, the J call TRBJ2-3; no clear D. Germline V gene data show CDR1 as SGHRS and CDR2 as YFSETQ. Trimming left V 0 bases short and J 0 bases short, with 8 bases between. The length of the CDR3 is 15 residues. Using reference TRBV5-1 and TRBJ2-3 for the parts outside the CDR3, the full variable domain is KAGVTQTPRYLIKTRGQQVTLSCSPISGHRSVSWYQQTPGQGLQFLFEYFSETQRNKGNFPGRFSGRQFSNSRSEMNVSTLELGDSALYLCASSLATTSTDTQYFGPGTRLTVL.

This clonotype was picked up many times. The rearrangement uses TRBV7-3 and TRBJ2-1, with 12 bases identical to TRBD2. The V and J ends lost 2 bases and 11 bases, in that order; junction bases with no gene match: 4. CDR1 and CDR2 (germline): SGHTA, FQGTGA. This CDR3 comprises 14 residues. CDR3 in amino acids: CASSLATSGGKQFF. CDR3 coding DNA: TGTGCCAGCAGCTTAGCAACTAGCGGGGGGAAGCAGTTCTTC.

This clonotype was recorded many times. The CDR3 loop reads CASSLVPGAGNQPQHF. In DNA form, the CDR3 reads TGTGCCAGCAGCTTGGTTCCGGGGGCGGGTAATCAGCCCCAGCATTTT. The chain recombines TRBV5-5 with TRBJ1-5; TRBD1 is a possible D gene (6 bases). Trimming pared 0 bases from V and 4 bases from J, leaving 14 bases between. This CDR3 spans 16 amino acids. Germline V CDR1 and CDR2: SGHKS, YYEKEE (reference sequence). Full variable domain (remainder filled in from reference TRBV5-5 and TRBJ1-5): DAGVTQSPTHLIKTRGQQVTLRCSPISGHKSVSWYQQVLGQGPQFIFQYYEKEERGRGNFPDRFSARQFPNYSSELNVNALLLGDSALYLCASSLVPGAGNQPQHFGDGTRLSIL.

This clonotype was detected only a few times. The CDR3 DNA is TGTGCCAGCAGAAAGGACAGGGCGTACGAGCAGTACTTC. Translation: CASRKDRAYEQYF. The rearrangement joins TRBV25-1 to TRBJ2-7, with 8 bases fitting TRBD1. In germline, CDR1 is MGHDK, CDR2 SYGVNS. The CDR3 has 13 residues. The junction had 5 bases not matched to a gene; V was cut back by 6 bases and J by 4 bases.

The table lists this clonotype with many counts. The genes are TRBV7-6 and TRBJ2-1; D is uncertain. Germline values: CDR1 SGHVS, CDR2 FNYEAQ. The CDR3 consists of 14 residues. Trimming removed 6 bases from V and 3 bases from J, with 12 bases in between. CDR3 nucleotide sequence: TGTGCCAGCAGTACCGGGCCAGACTACAATGAGCAGTTCTTC. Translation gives CASSTGPDYNEQFF.

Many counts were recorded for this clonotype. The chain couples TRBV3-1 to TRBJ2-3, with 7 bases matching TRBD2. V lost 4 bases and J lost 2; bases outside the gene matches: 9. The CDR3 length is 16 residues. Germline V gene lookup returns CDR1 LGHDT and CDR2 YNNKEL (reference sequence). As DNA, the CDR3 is TGTGCCAGCAGCCTGTTACTGGGGGGGACCACAGATACGCAGTATTTT. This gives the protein CASSLLLGGTTDTQYF.

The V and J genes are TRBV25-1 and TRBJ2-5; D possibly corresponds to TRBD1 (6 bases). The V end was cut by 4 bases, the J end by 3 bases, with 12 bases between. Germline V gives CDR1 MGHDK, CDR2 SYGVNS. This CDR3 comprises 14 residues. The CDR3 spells CASSAQGGKETQYF. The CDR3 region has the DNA TGTGCCAGCAGTGCCCAAGGGGGAAAAGAGACCCAGTACTTC.

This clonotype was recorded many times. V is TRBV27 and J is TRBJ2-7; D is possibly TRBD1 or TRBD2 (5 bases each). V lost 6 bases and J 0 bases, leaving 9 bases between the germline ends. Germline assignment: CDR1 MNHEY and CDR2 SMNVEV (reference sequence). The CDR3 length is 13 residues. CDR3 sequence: CASSRDASYEQYF. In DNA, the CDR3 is TGTGCCAGCAGCCGGGACGCCTCCTACGAGCAGTACTTC.

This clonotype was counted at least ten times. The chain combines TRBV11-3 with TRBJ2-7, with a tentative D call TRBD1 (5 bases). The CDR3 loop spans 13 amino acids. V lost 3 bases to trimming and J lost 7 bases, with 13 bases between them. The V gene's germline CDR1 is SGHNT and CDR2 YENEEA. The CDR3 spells CASSLGRVGEQYF. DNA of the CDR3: TGTGCCAGCAGCTTGGGCAGGGTGGGGGAGCAGTACTTC.

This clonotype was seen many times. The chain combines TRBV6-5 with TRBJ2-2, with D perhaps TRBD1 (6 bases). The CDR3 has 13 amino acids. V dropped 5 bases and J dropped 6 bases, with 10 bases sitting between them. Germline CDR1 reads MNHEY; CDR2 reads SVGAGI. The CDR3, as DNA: TGTGCCAGCAGTCCCACAGGGTCCGGGGAGCTGTTTTTT. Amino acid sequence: CASSPTGSGELFF.

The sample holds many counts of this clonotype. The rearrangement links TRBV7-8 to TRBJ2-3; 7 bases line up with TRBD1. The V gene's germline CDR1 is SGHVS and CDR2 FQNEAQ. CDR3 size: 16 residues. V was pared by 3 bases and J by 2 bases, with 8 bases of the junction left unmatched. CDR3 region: CASSFRGTAITDTQYF. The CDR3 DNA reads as TGTGCCAGCAGCTTCCGAGGGACAGCGATCACAGATACGCAGTATTTT.

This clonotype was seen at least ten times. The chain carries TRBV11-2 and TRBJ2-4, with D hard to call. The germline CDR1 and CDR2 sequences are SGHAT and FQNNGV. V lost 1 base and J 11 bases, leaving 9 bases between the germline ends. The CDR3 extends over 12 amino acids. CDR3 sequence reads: CASSLGRKVQYF. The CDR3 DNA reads TGTGCCAGCAGCTTAGGTCGCAAGGTTCAGTACTTC.

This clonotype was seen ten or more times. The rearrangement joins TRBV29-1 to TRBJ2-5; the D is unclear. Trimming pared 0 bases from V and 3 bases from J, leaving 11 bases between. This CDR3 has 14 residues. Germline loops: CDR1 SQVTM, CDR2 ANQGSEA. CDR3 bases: TGCAGCGTTGAAGATCTTGGCAGAAAAGAGACCCAGTACTTC. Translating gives CSVEDLGRKETQYF.

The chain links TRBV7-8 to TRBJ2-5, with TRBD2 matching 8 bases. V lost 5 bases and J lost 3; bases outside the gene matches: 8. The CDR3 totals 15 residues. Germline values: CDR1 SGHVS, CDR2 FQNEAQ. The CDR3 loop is CASSSGGRQKETQYF. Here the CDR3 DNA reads TGTGCCAGCAGCAGCGGGGGCAGACAAAAAGAGACCCAGTACTTC. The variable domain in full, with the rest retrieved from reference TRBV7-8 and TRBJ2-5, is GAGVSQSPRYKVAKRGQDVALRCDPISGHVSLFWYQQALGQGPEFLTYFQNEAQLDKSGLPSDRFFAERPEGSVSTLKIQRTQQEDSAVYLCASSSGGRQKETQYFGPGTRLLVL.